The 32 T cell receptor beta chains given below trace back to one sample, sequenced in a study of blood T cell repertoires in COVID-19. Here immunoSEQ multiplex PCR was the method, and the copy in TCRdb shows in-frame clones only, minus some. Of 55,000 to 75,000 clones in the sample, about 73% were seen once. Sequences were obtained from peripheral blood. All receptors derive from a woman in her 70s with acute or convalescent COVID-19.

V usage is TRBV7-2 and J usage is TRBJ1-6, with TRBD1 matching 8 bases. After removal of 4 bases from V and 6 bases from J, the junction contained 5 bases not matched to a gene. Germline V gene data show CDR1 as SGHTA and CDR2 as FQGNSA. The CDR3 consists of 15 residues. The CDR3 loop reads CASSSGQGPNSPLHF. The CDR3 bases are TGTGCCAGCAGCTCAGGACAGGGCCCTAATTCACCCCTCCACTTT.

This clone was detected only once. The chain uses TRBV30 and TRBJ2-3; 8 bases match TRBD2. The V gene end was trimmed by 2 bases and the J gene end by 0 bases; junction bases not matched to a gene: 4. The length of the CDR3 is 15 residues. Per germline, CDR1 GTSNPN and CDR2 SVGIG (reference sequence). CDR3 loop: CAWSKASGSTDTQYF. In nucleotides, the CDR3 is TGTGCCTGGAGTAAGGCTAGCGGGAGCACAGATACGCAGTATTTT.

The chain recombines TRBV7-2 with TRBJ2-7; D may be TRBD2 (5 bases). Germline V lookup: CDR1 SGHTA, CDR2 FQGNSA. The ends were cut back, 1 base at V and 3 bases at J, with 13 bases in the middle. CDR3 length: 15 residues. The CDR3 loop is CASSLDLTGYYEQYF. The DNA for the CDR3 is TGTGCCAGCAGCTTAGATCTTACGGGATACTACGAGCAGTACTTC.

The chain uses TRBV7-2 and TRBJ1-4; 8 bases fit TRBD1. With V trimmed by 5 bases and J by 5 bases, 4 bases remained unmatched. Germline V gene data show CDR1 as SGHTA and CDR2 as FQGNSA. This CDR3 comprises 14 residues. The CDR3 nucleotides are TGTGCCAGCAGCCTGACAGGGGAAAATGAAAAACTGTTTTTT. Its protein is CASSLTGENEKLFF.

The V and J genes are TRBV6-5 and TRBJ2-2; possibly TRBD2 for D (7 bases). Trimming took 8 bases from V and 5 from J, leaving 15 bases between them. There are 14 residues in the CDR3. Looked up from germline, CDR1 is MNHEY and CDR2 is SVGAGI. The CDR3: CASWGGWYTGELFF. CDR3 sequence (DNA): TGTGCCAGCTGGGGGGGCTGGTATACCGGGGAGCTGTTTTTT.

CDR3 loop: CASVGGLVNQPQHF. CDR3 sequence (DNA): TGTGCCAGTGTCGGAGGGCTCGTCAATCAGCCCCAGCATTTT. The chain links TRBV19 to TRBJ1-5; D gene ambiguous. Germline V gives CDR1 LNHDA, CDR2 SQIVND (reference sequence). The CDR3 extends over 14 amino acids. The germline V and J ends were trimmed by 8 bases and 3 bases, with 14 bases remaining between them.

V gene TRBV6-5 combines with J gene TRBJ1-3; TRBD1 aligns across 9 bases. The trim removed 6 bases at V and 2 bases at J, leaving 5 bases unmatched. Germline loops: CDR1 MNHEY, CDR2 SVGAGI. The CDR3 covers 15 residues. The CDR3 loop is CASSRDRVAGNTIYF. The CDR3 DNA sequence: TGTGCCAGCAGCCGGGACAGGGTGGCTGGAAACACCATATATTTT.

V usage is TRBV5-4 and J usage is TRBJ1-6; the match to TRBD1 covers 8 bases. The J segment lost 9 bases and the V segment lost 5 bases, leaving 10 bases of the junction unmatched. Germline CDR1 SGHNT, CDR2 YYREEE (reference sequence). CDR3 length: 15 residues. The CDR3 region has the DNA TGTGCCAGCAGGTTACAGGGGGGTAGGGGTTCACCCCTCCACTTT. The encoded protein is CASRLQGGRGSPLHF.

The chain is built from TRBV7-9 and TRBJ2-3, with D possibly TRBD2 on 5 matching bases. The CDR3 length is 14 residues. Germline V gives CDR1 SEHNR, CDR2 FQNEAQ (reference sequence). V was trimmed by 4 bases and J by 2 bases, leaving 10 bases between them. The CDR3 sequence: CASSSDGDTDTQYF. DNA for the CDR3: TGTGCCAGCAGCTCCGACGGGGACACAGATACGCAGTATTTT.

The gene calls are TRBV18 and TRBJ2-7; possibly TRBD1 for D (7 bases). The CDR3 loop spans 16 amino acids. V gave up 3 bases and J gave up 2 bases, with 17 bases separating them. Per germline, CDR1 KGHSH and CDR2 LQKENI. Written as DNA, the CDR3 is TGTGCCAGCTCACCCCAGGGGGGCAGCGTCGCCTACGAGCAGTACTTC. Amino acid sequence: CASSPQGGSVAYEQYF.

The V call is TRBV7-2, the J call TRBJ2-7; perhaps TRBD2 as D (6 bases). CDR3 length: 16 amino acids. V dropped 1 base and J dropped 5 bases, with 18 bases sitting between them. Germline CDR1 is SGHTA and CDR2 is FQGNSA. CDR3 in DNA: TGTGCCAGCAGCTTAGAGAGTCGGCTAGCGTCAAACGAGCAGTACTTC. Translated, it gives CASSLESRLASNEQYF. The whole variable domain, filled in from reference TRBV7-2 and TRBJ2-7, reads GAGVSQSPSNKVTEKGKDVELRCDPISGHTALYWYRQSLGQGLEFLIYFQGNSAPDKSGLPSDRFSAERTGGSVSTLTIQRTQQEDSAVYLCASSLESRLASNEQYFGPGTRLTVT.

This clone was observed once. The chain is built from TRBV19 and TRBJ2-4; D is perhaps TRBD1 (5 bases). This CDR3 is built from 15 residues. Trimming removed 0 bases from V and 5 bases from J, with 11 bases in between. CDR1 LNHDA and CDR2 SQIVND come from the germline V gene (reference sequence). This CDR3 reads CASSIEAAGQNIQYF. CDR3 nucleotide sequence: TGTGCCAGTAGTATAGAGGCGGCAGGGCAAAACATTCAGTACTTC.

DNA for the CDR3: TGCGCCAGCAGCTTGCAAGAGGAGGGTCGCGGCTACACCTTC. This codes for CASSLQEEGRGYTF. This chain links TRBV5-1 with TRBJ1-2; D is undetermined. The CDR3 is 14 amino acids. Germline V gene data show CDR1 as SGHRS and CDR2 as YFSETQ. Trimming cost V 1 base and J 8 bases, with 15 bases left between them.

The chain combines TRBV18 with TRBJ1-1, with TRBD1 matching over 9 bases. V trimming: 3 bases; J trimming: 2 bases; junction bases outside the gene matches: 1. Germline lookup yields CDR1 KGHSH and CDR2 LQKENI. CDR3 length: 14 amino acids. The CDR3 is CASSPGQGNTEAFF. The DNA of the CDR3 is TGTGCCAGCTCACCGGGACAGGGCAACACTGAAGCTTTCTTT.

In this sample, this clone turned up a few times. The chain joins TRBV3-1 (or the pseudogene TRBV3-2) to TRBJ1-2; 11 positions agree with TRBD1. The CDR3 contains 15 residues. J lost 2 bases, V lost 4 bases, and 3 bases had no gene match. Germline CDR1 is LGHDT and CDR2 is YNNKEL (reference sequence). The CDR3 reads CASSLGDRGNYGYTF. The DNA of the CDR3 is TGTGCCAGCAGCCTAGGGGACAGGGGGAACTATGGCTACACCTTC.

This chain joins TRBV10-2 and TRBJ1-2; 7 nucleotides agree with TRBD1. V lost 4 bases and J lost 4; bases outside the gene matches: 18. This CDR3 region has 18 residues. Per germline, CDR1 WSHSY and CDR2 SAAADI. The CDR3 loop is CASSGRSGVGQRLYGYTF. DNA for the CDR3: TGCGCCAGCAGTGGGAGGTCCGGTGTGGGACAGCGGCTCTATGGCTACACCTTC.

The CDR3 DNA sequence: TGTGCCAGCAAGGACAGGGGTTTTAGCGGCTACACCTTC. It translates to CASKDRGFSGYTF. The chain uses TRBV6-5 and TRBJ1-2, with TRBD1 matching over 9 bases. This CDR3 region has 13 residues. Trimming took 7 bases from V and 8 from J; bases not matched to a gene: 8. Per germline, CDR1 MNHEY and CDR2 SVGAGI.

V and J are TRBV7-2 and TRBJ2-5; D is unresolved. CDR1 and CDR2 (germline): SGHTA, FQGNSA. The germline V and J ends were trimmed by 2 bases and 5 bases, with 9 bases remaining between them. The CDR3 length is 13 residues. CDR3 protein: CASSLNGWETQYF. The DNA of the CDR3 is TGTGCCAGCAGCTTAAACGGTTGGGAGACCCAGTACTTC.

V gene TRBV6-5 combines with J gene TRBJ2-7, with D tentatively TRBD1 (6 bases). CDR1 is MNHEY, CDR2 SVGAGI, per germline. The length of the CDR3 is 13 residues. V lost 6 bases and J 6 bases, leaving 15 bases between the germline ends. The CDR3 region is CASSRLDSREQYF. Written as DNA, the CDR3 is TGTGCCAGCAGCCGGCTGGACAGTCGCGAGCAGTACTTC.

J is TRBJ1-1 and V is TRBV5-1, with D possibly being TRBD1 (6 bases). Deletions cut 4 bases from V and 1 base from J, with 14 bases between. Germline values: CDR1 SGHRS, CDR2 YFSETQ. The CDR3 covers 15 residues. The CDR3 sequence: CASSQRGEGNTEAFF. The CDR3 DNA reads as TGCGCCAGCAGCCAAAGGGGGGAGGGGAACACTGAAGCTTTCTTT.

The CDR3 coding sequence is TGCAGTGCTAGTACAGGGGAGACCCAGTACTTC. Encoded protein: CSASTGETQYF. The chain uses TRBV20-1 and TRBJ2-5; D may be TRBD1 (6 bases). The germline V gene has CDR1 DFQATT and CDR2 SNEGSKA (reference sequence). The CDR3 contains 11 residues. V was cut by 3 bases and J by 5 bases, with 7 bases left in between.

The rearrangement uses TRBV5-4 and TRBJ1-2; TRBD1 matches at 7 bases. The trim removed 4 bases at V and 8 bases at J, leaving 14 bases unmatched. Germline CDR1 is SGHNT and CDR2 is YYREEE (reference sequence). The CDR3 length is 15 residues. The CDR3 coding sequence is TGTGCCAGCAGCCCAACACCAGACAGGGCCGGAGGCTACACCTTC. Translation gives CASSPTPDRAGGYTF.

The rearrangement joins TRBV7-3 to TRBJ2-2; 15 positions agree with TRBD2. The CDR3 length is 18 residues. J lost 5 bases, V lost 5 bases, and 9 bases had no gene match. Germline CDR1 reads SGHTA; CDR2 reads FQGTGA. Here the CDR3 reads CASSPPGLAGGGTGELFF. For the CDR3, the DNA is TGTGCCAGCAGCCCCCCGGGACTAGCGGGAGGAGGAACCGGGGAGCTGTTTTTT.

This clone appeared once. The genes are TRBV6-6 and TRBJ2-7, with D maybe TRBD1 (6 bases). This CDR3 contains 13 residues. The V and J ends lost 2 bases and 6 bases respectively, with 11 bases between them. Germline CDR1 reads MNHNY; CDR2 reads SVGAGI (reference sequence). The CDR3 nucleotides are TGTGCCAGCAGTTACAAACAGGGTAGCGAGCAGTACTTC. It yields the protein CASSYKQGSEQYF.

This clone was detected once. The rearrangement links TRBV5-4 to TRBJ1-3; 12 bases align to TRBD1. The CDR3 runs 16 residues. Trimming cost V 4 bases and J 4 bases; bases outside gene matches: 6. Germline assignment: CDR1 SGHNT and CDR2 YYREEE (reference sequence). This CDR3 is CASSPGQGAIGNTIYF. The CDR3 region has the DNA TGTGCCAGCAGCCCGGGACAGGGGGCGATCGGAAACACCATATATTTT. The variable domain in full, completed from reference TRBV5-4 and TRBJ1-3, reads ETGVTQSPTHLIKTRGQQVTLRCSSQSGHNTVSWYQQALGQGPQFIFQYYREEENGRGNFPPRFSGLQFPNYSSELNVNALELDDSALYLCASSPGQGAIGNTIYFGEGSWLTVV.

The chain joins TRBV27 to TRBJ2-1, with 11 bases lining up with TRBD2. Trimming took 6 bases from V and 0 from J; bases not matched to a gene: 4. The V gene's germline CDR1 is MNHEY and CDR2 SMNVEV (reference sequence). The CDR3 is made up of 16 amino acids. The CDR3 loop is CASSFTSGSSYNEQFF. In DNA, the CDR3 is TGTGCCAGCAGCTTTACTAGCGGGAGCTCCTACAATGAGCAGTTCTTC.

This chain connects TRBV10-3 to TRBJ1-1; D not certain. V lost 4 bases and J lost 13, with 13 bases in between. The CDR3 runs 11 residues. CDR1 and CDR2 (germline): ENHRY, SYGVKD. The CDR3 sequence is CAISGPNGIFF. The DNA of the CDR3 is TGTGCCATCAGTGGCCCGAATGGCATTTTCTTT.

This chain joins TRBV5-6 and TRBJ1-2; TRBD1 aligns across 8 bases. Germline values: CDR1 SGHDT, CDR2 YYEEEE. After removal of 6 bases from V and 10 bases from J, the junction contained 14 bases not matched to a gene. The CDR3 is 14 amino acids. CDR3 protein: CASTPSDRVAVYTF. The CDR3 nucleotides read TGTGCCAGCACACCTTCGGACAGGGTAGCTGTCTACACCTTC.

This chain links TRBV6-1 with TRBJ1-2; D perhaps matches TRBD1 (5 bases). The CDR3 is made up of 16 amino acids. CDR1 and CDR2 (germline): MNHNS, SASEGT. V dropped 0 bases and J dropped 7 bases, with 18 bases sitting between them. DNA for the CDR3: TGTGCCAGCAGTGAAGCGAAGGCCAGGGCGTCTGGTGGCTACACCTTC. Protein: CASSEAKARASGGYTF.

The chain uses TRBV19 and TRBJ2-7, with D maybe TRBD1 (6 bases). The V gene's germline CDR1 is LNHDA and CDR2 SQIVND (reference sequence). The CDR3 sequence is 15 residues long. V gave up 4 bases and J gave up 0 bases, with 13 bases separating them. CDR3 loop: CASSRGQGPSYEQYF. CDR3 bases: TGTGCCAGTAGTAGGGGGCAGGGCCCCTCCTACGAGCAGTACTTC.

The chain carries TRBV9 and TRBJ1-6; 7 bases are a match to TRBD1. J lost 4 bases, V lost 3 bases, and 4 bases had no gene match. In germline, CDR1 is SGDLS, CDR2 YYNGEE. This CDR3 has 15 residues. Here the CDR3 DNA reads TGTGCCAGCAGCGCCAGACAGGGTTATAATTCACCCCTCCACTTT. Protein product: CASSARQGYNSPLHF. The variable domain in full, with the rest retrieved from reference TRBV9 and TRBJ1-6, is DSGVTQTPKHLITATGQRVTLRCSPRSGDLSVYWYQQSLDQGLQFLIQYYNGEERAKGNILERFSAQQFPDLHSELNLSSLELGDSALYFCASSARQGYNSPLHFGNGTRLTVT.

The CDR3 region is CASSRGLAGGYNEQFF. Written as DNA, the CDR3 is TGTGCCAGCAGCCGCGGACTAGCGGGAGGGTACAATGAGCAGTTCTTC. The J gene is TRBJ2-1, the V gene TRBV7-2; 15 nucleotides align to TRBD2. With V trimmed by 5 bases and J by 4 bases, 3 bases remained unmatched. CDR1 SGHTA and CDR2 FQGNSA come from the germline V gene. The CDR3 spans 16 residues.